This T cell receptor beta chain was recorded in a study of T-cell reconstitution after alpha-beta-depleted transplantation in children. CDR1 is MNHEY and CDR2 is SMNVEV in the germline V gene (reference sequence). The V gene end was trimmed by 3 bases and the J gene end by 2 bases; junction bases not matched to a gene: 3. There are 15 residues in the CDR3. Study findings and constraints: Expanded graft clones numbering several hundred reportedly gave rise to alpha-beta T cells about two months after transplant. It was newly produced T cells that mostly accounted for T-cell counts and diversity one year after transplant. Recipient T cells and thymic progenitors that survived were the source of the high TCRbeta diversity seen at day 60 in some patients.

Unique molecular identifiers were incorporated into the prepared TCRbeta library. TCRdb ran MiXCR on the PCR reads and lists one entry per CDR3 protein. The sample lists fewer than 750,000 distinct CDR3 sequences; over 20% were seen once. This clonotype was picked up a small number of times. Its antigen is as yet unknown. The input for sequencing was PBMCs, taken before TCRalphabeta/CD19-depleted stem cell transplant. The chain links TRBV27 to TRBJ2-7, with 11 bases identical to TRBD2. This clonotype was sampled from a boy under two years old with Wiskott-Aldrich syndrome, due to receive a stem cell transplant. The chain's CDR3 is CASSFRTSGPYEQYF. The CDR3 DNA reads TGTGCCAGCAGTTTCCGGACTAGCGGGCCCTACGAGCAGTACTTC.